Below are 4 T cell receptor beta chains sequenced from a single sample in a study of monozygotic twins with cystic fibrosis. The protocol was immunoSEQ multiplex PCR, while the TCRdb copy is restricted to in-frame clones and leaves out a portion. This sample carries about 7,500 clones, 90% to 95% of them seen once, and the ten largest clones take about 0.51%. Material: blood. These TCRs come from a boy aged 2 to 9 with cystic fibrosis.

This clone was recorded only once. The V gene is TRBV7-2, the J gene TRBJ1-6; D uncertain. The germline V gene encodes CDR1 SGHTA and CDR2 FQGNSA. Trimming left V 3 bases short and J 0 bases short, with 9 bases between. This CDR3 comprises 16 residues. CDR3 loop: CASSLPRSSYNSPLHF. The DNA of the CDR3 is TGTGCCAGCAGCTTGCCCCGAAGCTCCTATAATTCACCCCTCCACTTT.

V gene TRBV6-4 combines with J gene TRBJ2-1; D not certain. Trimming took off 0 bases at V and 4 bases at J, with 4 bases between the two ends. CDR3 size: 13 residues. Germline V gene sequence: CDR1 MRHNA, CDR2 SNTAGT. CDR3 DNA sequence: TGTGCCAGCAGTGACTCAAGTTACAATGAGCAGTTCTTC. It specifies CASSDSSYNEQFF.

The CDR3 sequence is CSAHRSGETQYF. As DNA, the CDR3 is TGCAGCGCCCACAGGAGTGGAGAGACCCAGTACTTC. The chain recombines TRBV29-1 with TRBJ2-5, with D maybe TRBD1 (5 bases). Germline CDR1 SQVTM, CDR2 ANQGSEA. The CDR3 loop spans 12 amino acids. The V and J ends lost 7 bases and 4 bases respectively, with 13 bases between them.

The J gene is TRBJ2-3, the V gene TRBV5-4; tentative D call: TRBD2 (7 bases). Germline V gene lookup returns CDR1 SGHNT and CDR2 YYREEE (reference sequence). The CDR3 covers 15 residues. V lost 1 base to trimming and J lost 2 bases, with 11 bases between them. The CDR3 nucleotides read TGTGCCAGCAGCTTGCCGGGGGGCCTCACAGATACGCAGTATTTT. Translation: CASSLPGGLTDTQYF.